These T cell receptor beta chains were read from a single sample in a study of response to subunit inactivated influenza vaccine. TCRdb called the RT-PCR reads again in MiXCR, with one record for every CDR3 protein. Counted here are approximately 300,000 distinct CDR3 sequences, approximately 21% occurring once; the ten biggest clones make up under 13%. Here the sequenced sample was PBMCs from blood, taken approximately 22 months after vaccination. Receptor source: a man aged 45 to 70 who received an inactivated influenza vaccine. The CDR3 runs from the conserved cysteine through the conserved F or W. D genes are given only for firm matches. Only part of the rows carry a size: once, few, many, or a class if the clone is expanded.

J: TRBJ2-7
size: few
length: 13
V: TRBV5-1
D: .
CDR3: CASSFGYSYEQYF
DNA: TGCGCCAGCAGCTTTGGTTACTCTTACGAGCAGTACTTC

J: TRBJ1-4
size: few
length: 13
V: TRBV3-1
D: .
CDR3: CASSQVTGVKLFF
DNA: TGTGCCAGCAGCCAAGTTACGGGTGTCAAACTGTTTTTT

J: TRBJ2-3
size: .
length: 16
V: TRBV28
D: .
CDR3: CASSYFLVGGTDTQYF
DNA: TGTGCCAGCAGTTACTTCTTGGTAGGTGGGACAGATACGCAGTATTTT

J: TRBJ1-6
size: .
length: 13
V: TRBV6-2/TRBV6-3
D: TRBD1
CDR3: CASNDRGNSPLHF
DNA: TGTGCCAGCAACGACAGGGGTAATTCACCCCTCCACTTT

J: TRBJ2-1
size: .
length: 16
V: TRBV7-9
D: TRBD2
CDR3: CASSLVLRLATDEQFF
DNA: TGTGCCAGCAGCTTAGTATTGAGACTAGCGACCGATGAGCAGTTCTTC

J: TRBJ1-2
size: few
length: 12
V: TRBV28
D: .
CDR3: CASSLQTDGYTF
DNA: TGTGCCAGCAGTTTACAGACGGATGGCTACACCTTC

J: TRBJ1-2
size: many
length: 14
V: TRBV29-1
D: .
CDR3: CSDRSKDSNYGYTF
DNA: TGCAGCGACCGATCTAAGGACAGCAACTATGGCTACACCTTC

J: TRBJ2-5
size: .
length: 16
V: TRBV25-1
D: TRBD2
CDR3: CASSALGTRKQETQYF
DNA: TGTGCCAGCAGTGCGCTCGGGACTAGAAAACAAGAGACCCAGTACTTC

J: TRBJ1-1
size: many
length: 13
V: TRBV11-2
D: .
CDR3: CASSPRLDTEAFF
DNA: TGTGCCAGCAGCCCCCGTTTGGACACTGAAGCTTTCTTT

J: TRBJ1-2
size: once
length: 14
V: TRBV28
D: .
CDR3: CASRPPGRPGGYTF
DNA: TGTGCCAGCAGGCCTCCGGGACGGCCGGGGGGCTACACCTTC

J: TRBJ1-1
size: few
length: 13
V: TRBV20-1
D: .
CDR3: CSASGAVNTEAFF
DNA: TGCAGTGCTTCCGGAGCAGTGAACACTGAAGCTTTCTTT

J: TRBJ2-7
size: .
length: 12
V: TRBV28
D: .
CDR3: CASSLNVYEQYF
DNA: TGTGCCAGCAGTTTAAACGTATACGAGCAGTACTTC

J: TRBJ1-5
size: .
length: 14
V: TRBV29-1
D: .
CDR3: CSVKSDNSNQPQHF
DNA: TGCAGCGTGAAGTCGGACAATAGCAATCAGCCCCAGCATTTT

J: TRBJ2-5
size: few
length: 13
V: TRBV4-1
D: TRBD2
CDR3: CASSQIKGSRGFF
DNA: TGCGCCAGCAGCCAAATCAAGGGGTCGCGGGGGTTCTTC